This TCR beta chain is from a study of blood T cell repertoires in COVID-19. Looking at the study overall: Sources were T cells, B-cell-depleted T cells, or PBMCs; the material itself was cDNA or gDNA.

Trimming at V came to 5 bases and at J to 7 bases, leaving 9 bases not matched to a gene. This CDR3 comprises 15 residues. CDR1 SEHNR and CDR2 FQNEAQ come from the germline V gene (reference sequence). Per the study methods: Using reference gene primer amplification, nucleated cell counts were estimated. This table comes from immunoSEQ multiplex PCR, and its TCRdb copy is limited to in-frame clones, with some not included. D and trimming were read from the DNA, whereas the V and J calls and clone size are those reported in that table. The repertoire consists of some 350,000 clones, with roughly 90% occurring once and the leading ten covering approximately 7.3%. Seattle cases were enrolled at active infection and followed longitudinally.

The sequenced material came from peripheral blood. V usage is TRBV7-9 and J usage is TRBJ2-1; TRBD1 aligns across 9 bases. The sequence came from a woman between 65 and 79 years old with COVID-19, enrolled during active disease. The CDR3 reads CASSPFGQGFNEQFF. CDR3 nucleotides: TGTGCCAGCAGCCCCTTCGGACAGGGGTTTAATGAGCAGTTCTTC.